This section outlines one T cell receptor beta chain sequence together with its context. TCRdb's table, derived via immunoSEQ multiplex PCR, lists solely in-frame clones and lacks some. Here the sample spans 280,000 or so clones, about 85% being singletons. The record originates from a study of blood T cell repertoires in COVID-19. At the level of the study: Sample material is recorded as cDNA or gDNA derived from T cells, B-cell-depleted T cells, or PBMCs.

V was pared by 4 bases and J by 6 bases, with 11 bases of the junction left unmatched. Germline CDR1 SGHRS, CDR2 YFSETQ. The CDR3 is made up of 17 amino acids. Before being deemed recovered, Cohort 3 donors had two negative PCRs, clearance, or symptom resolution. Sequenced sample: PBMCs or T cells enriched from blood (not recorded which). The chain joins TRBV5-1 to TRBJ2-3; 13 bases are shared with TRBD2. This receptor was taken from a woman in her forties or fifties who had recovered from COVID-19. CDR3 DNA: TGCGCCAGCAGCCCGGGGCATACTAGCGGGGGGGCGGATACGCAGTATTTT. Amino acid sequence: CASSPGHTSGGADTQYF.